The sequence of this T cell receptor (beta chain) was determined in a study of shared clonotypes between healthy human individuals. It was 300 ng DNA, some 28,000 T cell genomes, that went into each replicate PCR of unsorted PBMC. Sequencing used immunoSEQ multiplex PCR; TCRdb keeps in-frame clones, though not all of them. The sample yields roughly 500,000 clones, roughly 80% seen once. Among the donors, all were Caucasian adults who lived in Nashville, Tennessee. CDR1 and CDR2 from the germline V gene are LNHDA and SQIVND (reference sequence). The CDR3 totals 14 residues. With V trimmed by 5 bases and J by 0 bases, 0 bases remained unmatched.

This receptor was taken from a woman aged 40 to 55 in good health. Some clones in this sample may be carry-over from other donors' samples. The material sequenced was PBMCs. The V and J genes are TRBV19 and TRBJ1-1; 10 positions agree with TRBD1. The CDR3 reads CASSGTGVNTEAFF. The CDR3 DNA is TGTGCCAGTAGTGGGACAGGGGTGAACACTGAAGCTTTCTTT. Full variable domain (remainder filled in from reference TRBV19 and TRBJ1-1): DGGITQSPKYLFRKEGQNVTLSCEQNLNHDAMYWYRQDPGQGLRLIYYSQIVNDFQKGDIAEGYSVSREKKESFPLTVTSAQKNPTAFYLCASSGTGVNTEAFFGQGTRLTVV.